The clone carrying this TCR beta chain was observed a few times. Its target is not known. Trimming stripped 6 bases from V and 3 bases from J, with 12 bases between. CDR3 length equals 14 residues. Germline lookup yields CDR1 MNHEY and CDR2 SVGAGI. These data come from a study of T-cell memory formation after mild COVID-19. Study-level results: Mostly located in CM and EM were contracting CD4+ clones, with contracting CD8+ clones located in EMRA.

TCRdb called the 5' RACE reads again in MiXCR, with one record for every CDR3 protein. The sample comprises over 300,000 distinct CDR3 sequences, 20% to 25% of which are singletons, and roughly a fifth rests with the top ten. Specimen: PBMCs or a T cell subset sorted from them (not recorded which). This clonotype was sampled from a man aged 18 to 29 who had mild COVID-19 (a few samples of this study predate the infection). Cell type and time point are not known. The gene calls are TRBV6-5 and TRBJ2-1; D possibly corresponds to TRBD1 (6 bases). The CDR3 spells CASSRGQFYNEQFF. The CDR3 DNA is TGTGCCAGCAGCCGCGGACAGTTCTACAATGAGCAGTTCTTC.